The sample holds a few counts of the clone carrying this T cell receptor (beta chain). Antigen specificity is unknown. The CDR3 has 14 amino acids. V lost 5 bases and J lost 3; bases outside the gene matches: 2. Looked up from germline, CDR1 is SGHTA and CDR2 is FQGNSA. The sample comes from a study of T cells after yellow fever vaccination. Study outcomes and limitations: Bulk-population clonotypes that are abundant could appear as contaminants in FACS-sorted repertoires. It was a small share of clonotypes that appeared in both CD4 and CD8 compartments.

MiXCR, run by TCRdb on the 5' RACE reads, gives a single entry per CDR3 protein. The repertoire holds some 340,000 distinct CDR3 sequences, with over 3.5% as singletons. The rearrangement links TRBV7-2 to TRBJ2-5, with TRBD2 identical over 11 bases. The sequence was collected from a man between 18 and 35 years old who received the YFV17D yellow fever vaccine. The material sequenced was PBMCs, taken 5 days after the yellow fever booster vaccination. The CDR3 nucleotides are TGTGCCAGCAGCGTGGGACTAGCGGAAGAGACCCAGTACTTC. It codes for CASSVGLAEETQYF.